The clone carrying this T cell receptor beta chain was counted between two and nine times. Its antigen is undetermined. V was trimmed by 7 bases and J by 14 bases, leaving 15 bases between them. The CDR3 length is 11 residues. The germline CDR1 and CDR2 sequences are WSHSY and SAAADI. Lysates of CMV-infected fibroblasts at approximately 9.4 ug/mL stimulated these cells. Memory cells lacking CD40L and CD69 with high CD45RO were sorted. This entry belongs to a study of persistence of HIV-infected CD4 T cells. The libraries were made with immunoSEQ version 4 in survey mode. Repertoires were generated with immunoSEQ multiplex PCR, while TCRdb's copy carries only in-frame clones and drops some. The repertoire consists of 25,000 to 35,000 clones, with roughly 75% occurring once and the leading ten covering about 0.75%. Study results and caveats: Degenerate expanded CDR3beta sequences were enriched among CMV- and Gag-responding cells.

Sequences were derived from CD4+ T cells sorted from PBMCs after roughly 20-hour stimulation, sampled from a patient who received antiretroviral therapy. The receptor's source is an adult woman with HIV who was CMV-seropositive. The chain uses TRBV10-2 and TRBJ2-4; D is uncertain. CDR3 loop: CASKGEEKKYF. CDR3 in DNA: TGCGCCAGCAAAGGCGAGGAGAAAAAGTACTTC.